This is a list of T cell receptor beta chains from one sample in a study of beta chain features in type 1 diabetes. The data were produced by immunoSEQ multiplex PCR, yet TCRdb's version contains in-frame clones alone and is incomplete. Of 200,000 to 300,000 clones listed, about 14% are singletons. The sequenced material came from naive CD4+ T cells from blood. Receptors originate from a man aged 25 to 45 with type 1 diabetes. The CDR3 runs from the conserved cysteine through the conserved F or W. D genes are given only for firm matches. Size values are once, few and many counts, or a class for expanded clones, and some rows have none.

J,size,V,D,CDR3,DNA
TRBJ2-1,-,TRBV6-5,TRBD1,CASRPLGQGYNEQFF,TGTGCCAGCAGACCTCTGGGACAGGGGTACAATGAGCAGTTCTTC
TRBJ2-3,-,TRBV12-5,-,CASGLGLASTDTQYF,TGTGCTAGTGGTTTGGGGCTAGCTAGCACAGATACGCAGTATTTT
TRBJ2-7,-,TRBV6-6,-,CATGQSYEQYF,TGTGCCACCGGACAGAGCTACGAGCAGTACTTC
TRBJ2-5,few,TRBV4-2,TRBD2,CASSHSGTSGIGYQETQYF,TGTGCCAGCAGCCACTCCGGGACTAGCGGAATTGGGTACCAAGAGACCCAGTACTTC
TRBJ1-5,-,TRBV30,TRBD1,CAWSGGQSLGPQHF,TGTGCCTGGAGTGGGGGACAGTCATTGGGGCCCCAGCATTTT
TRBJ2-5,few,TRBV5-4,TRBD1,CASSPQGEETQYF,TGTGCCAGCAGCCCGCAGGGGGAAGAGACCCAGTACTTC
TRBJ1-1,-,TRBV6-1,-,CASSEAPFGGPTEAFF,TGTGCCAGCAGTGAAGCCCCGTTTGGAGGGCCCACTGAAGCTTTCTTT
TRBJ2-4,-,TRBV5-1,-,CASSPVGQLAKNIQYF,TGCGCCAGCAGCCCGGTGGGGCAGCTAGCCAAAAACATTCAGTACTTC
TRBJ1-1,-,TRBV5-1,TRBD1,CASSRDRGNTEAFF,TGCGCCAGCAGCCGCGACAGGGGAAACACTGAAGCTTTCTTT
TRBJ2-7,-,TRBV28,TRBD1,CASSTRDRSSYEQYF,TGTGCCAGCAGCACCCGGGACAGAAGTTCCTACGAGCAGTACTTC
TRBJ2-1,few,TRBV6-4,TRBD2,CASSSLAGSEQFF,TGTGCCAGCAGCAGTCTAGCGGGTTCTGAGCAGTTCTTC
TRBJ2-1,few,TRBV21-1,-,CASFRPSGVSYNEQFF,TGTGCCAGCTTCCGTCCTAGCGGGGTCTCCTACAATGAGCAGTTCTTC
TRBJ2-3,-,TRBV6-1,TRBD2,CASSSGGLKTDTQYF,TGTGCCAGCAGTAGCGGGGGGCTGAAGACAGATACGCAGTATTTT
TRBJ1-2,-,TRBV14,-,CASSHRGGLYGYTF,TGTGCCAGCAGCCATCGAGGAGGGCTTTATGGCTACACCTTC
TRBJ2-3,-,TRBV7-2,-,CASSSGVSDTDTQYF,TGTGCCAGCAGCTCAGGGGTTAGCGATACAGATACGCAGTATTTT
TRBJ2-3,-,TRBV4-1,-,CASSQGTRTDTQYF,TGCGCCAGCAGCCAAGGAACTCGCACAGATACGCAGTATTTT
TRBJ1-1,-,TRBV18,TRBD1,CASSFDRANTEAFF,TGTGCCAGCTCATTCGACAGGGCGAACACTGAAGCTTTCTTT
TRBJ1-2,-,TRBV7-9,TRBD1,CASSPRDRGDGYTF,TGTGCCAGCAGCCCGAGGGACAGGGGGGATGGCTACACCTTC
TRBJ2-3,-,TRBV30,TRBD2,CAWSGGAGWTDTQYF,TGTGCCTGGAGCGGGGGGGCCGGTTGGACAGATACGCAGTATTTT
TRBJ2-5,few,TRBV19,-,CASSGGRGETQYF,TGTGCCAGTAGTGGAGGGCGGGGAGAGACCCAGTACTTC
TRBJ2-3,-,TRBV5-1,-,CASRSSPGFTDTQYF,TGCGCCAGCCGATCCTCTCCAGGCTTCACAGATACGCAGTATTTT
TRBJ2-7,few,TRBV4-1,-,CASSQSVQSLGSYEQYF,TGCGCCAGCAGCCAATCAGTCCAGAGCCTCGGGTCCTACGAGCAGTACTTC
TRBJ2-5,-,TRBV5-1,TRBD1,CASSLAGQGQETQYF,TGCGCCAGCAGCTTGGCCGGACAGGGGCAAGAGACCCAGTACTTC
TRBJ2-5,-,TRBV2,-,CASSRGRNSAETQYF,TGTGCCAGCAGCAGGGGGAGGAATTCGGCAGAGACCCAGTACTTC
TRBJ2-6,-,TRBV4-2,TRBD1,CASSPRTGEGHRNVLTF,TGTGCCAGCAGCCCACGGACAGGGGAAGGACATCGCAACGTCCTGACTTTC
TRBJ1-1,-,TRBV25-1,-,CASSPPTQNTEAFF,TGTGCCAGCAGTCCCCCGACACAGAACACTGAAGCTTTCTTT
TRBJ2-7,few,TRBV7-9,-,CASSPSYHHEQYF,TGTGCCAGCAGCCCTTCCTACCACCACGAGCAGTACTTC
TRBJ2-7,few,TRBV9,-,CASSTEQGGRYEQYF,TGTGCCAGCAGCACAGAACAGGGAGGGAGGTACGAGCAGTACTTC
TRBJ1-2,few,TRBV5-1,-,CASSPDLPYGYTF,TGCGCCAGCAGCCCCGACTTACCCTATGGCTACACCTTC
TRBJ2-1,-,TRBV25-1,TRBD2,CASSALGTSGYNEQFF,TGTGCCAGCAGTGCCCTGGGGACTAGCGGTTACAATGAGCAGTTCTTC
TRBJ2-1,-,TRBV13,TRBD2,CASDRTSGRNEQFF,TGTGCCAGCGACAGGACTAGCGGGAGGAATGAGCAGTTCTTC
TRBJ1-2,few,TRBV7-6,-,CASSPRGYGYTF,TGTGCCAGCAGCCCTAGAGGCTATGGCTACACCTTC
TRBJ2-7,-,TRBV11-3,-,CASSPRAGLSYEQYF,TGTGCCAGCAGCCCTCGAGCAGGGCTAAGTTACGAGCAGTACTTC
TRBJ2-4,few,TRBV7-9,-,CASSPVEGAAKNIQYF,TGTGCCAGCAGCCCGGTGGAGGGGGCGGCCAAAAACATTCAGTACTTC